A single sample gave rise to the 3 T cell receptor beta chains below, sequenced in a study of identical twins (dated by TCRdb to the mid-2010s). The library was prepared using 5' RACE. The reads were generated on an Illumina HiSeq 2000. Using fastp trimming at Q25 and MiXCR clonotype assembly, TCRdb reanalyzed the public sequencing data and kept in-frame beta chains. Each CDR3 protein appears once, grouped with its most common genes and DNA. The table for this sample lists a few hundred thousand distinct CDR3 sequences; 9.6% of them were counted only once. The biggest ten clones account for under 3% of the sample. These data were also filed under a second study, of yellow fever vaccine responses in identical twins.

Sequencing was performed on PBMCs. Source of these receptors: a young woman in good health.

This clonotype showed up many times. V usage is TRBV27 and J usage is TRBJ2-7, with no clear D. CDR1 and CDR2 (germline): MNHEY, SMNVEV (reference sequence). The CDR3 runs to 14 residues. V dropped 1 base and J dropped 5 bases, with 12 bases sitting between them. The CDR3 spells CASSLLAEPNEQYF. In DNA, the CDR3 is TGTGCCAGCAGTTTATTGGCAGAACCTAACGAGCAGTACTTC.

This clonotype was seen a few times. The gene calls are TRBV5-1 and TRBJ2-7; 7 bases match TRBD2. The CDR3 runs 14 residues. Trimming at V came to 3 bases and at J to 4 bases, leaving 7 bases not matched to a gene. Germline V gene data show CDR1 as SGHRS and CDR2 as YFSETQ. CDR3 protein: CASSSGLTIYEQYF. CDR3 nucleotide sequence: TGCGCCAGCAGCTCGGGACTAACCATTTACGAGCAGTACTTC. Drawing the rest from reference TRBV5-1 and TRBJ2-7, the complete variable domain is KAGVTQTPRYLIKTRGQQVTLSCSPISGHRSVSWYQQTPGQGLQFLFEYFSETQRNKGNFPGRFSGRQFSNSRSEMNVSTLELGDSALYLCASSSGLTIYEQYFGPGTRLTVT.

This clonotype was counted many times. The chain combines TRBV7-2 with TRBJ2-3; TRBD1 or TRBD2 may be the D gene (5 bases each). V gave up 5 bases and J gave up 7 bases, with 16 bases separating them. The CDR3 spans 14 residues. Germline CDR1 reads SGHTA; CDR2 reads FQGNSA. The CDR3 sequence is CASSQDHGANTQYF. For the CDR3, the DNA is TGTGCCAGCAGCCAAGACCACGGGGCGAATACGCAGTATTTT.